A selection of T cell receptor beta chains follows, all from one sample in a study of blood T cell repertoires in COVID-19. Only in-frame clones appear in the TCRdb table, and some are missing; sequencing was by immunoSEQ multiplex PCR. The data show approximately 71,000 clones, 88% seen once. The sample taken for sequencing was peripheral blood. These receptors all come from a human donor in a cohort sampled during active COVID-19. CDR3s include the opening cysteine and the closing phenylalanine or tryptophan. The order of the fields is clone size, V gene, J gene, D gene, CDR3 DNA, CDR3 protein. A D gene is named only where the DNA matches it firmly. The listing skips clone size in some rows; elsewhere it reads once, few, many or a size class.

clone_size: few
v_call: TRBV7-2
j_call: TRBJ1-6
d_call: -
cdr3_nt: TGTGCCAGCAGCACCGACAGCAACAATTCACCCCTCCACTTT
cdr3_aa: CASSTDSNNSPLHF

clone_size: -
v_call: TRBV6-4
j_call: TRBJ1-2
d_call: TRBD1
cdr3_nt: TGTGCCAGCGCCCGGACAGGGGATACGGGCTACACCTTC
cdr3_aa: CASARTGDTGYTF

clone_size: few
v_call: TRBV7-9
j_call: TRBJ2-7
d_call: -
cdr3_nt: TGTGCCAGCAGCTTATCCAGAGGGGGTGACTACGAGCAGTACTTC
cdr3_aa: CASSLSRGGDYEQYF

clone_size: -
v_call: TRBV28
j_call: TRBJ2-1
d_call: -
cdr3_nt: TGTGCCAGCAGGATTACACAGGGTCTCAATGAGCAGTTCTTC
cdr3_aa: CASRITQGLNEQFF

clone_size: -
v_call: TRBV19
j_call: TRBJ1-2
d_call: -
cdr3_nt: TGTGCCAGTAGTATTCGGGGGGCTGACTATGGCTACACCTTC
cdr3_aa: CASSIRGADYGYTF

clone_size: -
v_call: TRBV5-4
j_call: TRBJ2-2
d_call: -
cdr3_nt: TGTGCCAGCAGCCCGGACAGTAGAACCGGGGAGCTGTTTTTT
cdr3_aa: CASSPDSRTGELFF

clone_size: -
v_call: TRBV3-1/TRBV3-2
j_call: TRBJ1-1
d_call: -
cdr3_nt: TGTGCCAGCAGCCAAGACTTCGATCGGGGATACACTGAAGCTTTCTTT
cdr3_aa: CASSQDFDRGYTEAFF

clone_size: once
v_call: TRBV15
j_call: TRBJ2-3
d_call: TRBD2
cdr3_nt: TGTGCCACCAGCAGAGAGGCGGGGGGTCAGGATACGCAGTATTTT
cdr3_aa: CATSREAGGQDTQYF

clone_size: -
v_call: TRBV4-1
j_call: TRBJ2-3
d_call: -
cdr3_nt: TGCGCCAGCAGCCAGGCTAGACTAGATATGGATACGCAGTATTTT
cdr3_aa: CASSQARLDMDTQYF

clone_size: -
v_call: TRBV5-1
j_call: TRBJ2-7
d_call: -
cdr3_nt: TGCGCCAGCAGCTTGGCCGTAAGTGGGGGCCCTTACGAGCAGTACTTC
cdr3_aa: CASSLAVSGGPYEQYF

clone_size: -
v_call: TRBV5-6
j_call: TRBJ2-5
d_call: -
cdr3_nt: TGTGCCAGCAGCTCCAGCCCCGACAGCTACCAAGAGACCCAGTACTTC
cdr3_aa: CASSSSPDSYQETQYF

clone_size: few
v_call: TRBV7-9
j_call: TRBJ1-1
d_call: -
cdr3_nt: TGTGCCAGCAGCTTGGGGGGAGACACTGAAGCTTTCTTT
cdr3_aa: CASSLGGDTEAFF

clone_size: -
v_call: TRBV29-1
j_call: TRBJ1-4
d_call: -
cdr3_nt: TGCAGCGTTGAAGTTCTGAGCGGGCGGGATGAAAAACTGTTTTTT
cdr3_aa: CSVEVLSGRDEKLFF

clone_size: -
v_call: TRBV6-6
j_call: TRBJ1-6
d_call: TRBD1
cdr3_nt: TGTGCCAGCAGCCCCAGGGACAGGGGTTCGACACCCCTCCACTTT
cdr3_aa: CASSPRDRGSTPLHF

clone_size: -
v_call: TRBV9
j_call: TRBJ2-3
d_call: TRBD2
cdr3_nt: TGTGCCAGCAGCGACGAAGCGGGGGGGAGCACAGATACGCAGTATTTT
cdr3_aa: CASSDEAGGSTDTQYF

clone_size: few
v_call: TRBV11-2
j_call: TRBJ2-7
d_call: TRBD1
cdr3_nt: TGTGCCAGCAGCTTCGTTGGGACAGATTACGAGCAGTACTTC
cdr3_aa: CASSFVGTDYEQYF

clone_size: once
v_call: TRBV6-2/TRBV6-3
j_call: TRBJ2-5
d_call: -
cdr3_nt: TGTGCCAGCAGACCTGGGGGGTCAGGGGAGACCCAGTACTTC
cdr3_aa: CASRPGGSGETQYF

clone_size: -
v_call: TRBV4-3
j_call: TRBJ2-2
d_call: -
cdr3_nt: TGCGCCAGCAGCCAAGAGGTATTGGCGGTTATCCCCGGGGAGCTGTTTTTT
cdr3_aa: CASSQEVLAVIPGELFF

clone_size: once
v_call: TRBV5-1
j_call: TRBJ1-6
d_call: TRBD1
cdr3_nt: TGCGCCAGCAGCTTGGTTCCAACTGGACAGGGGATGGGCTCACCCCTCCACTTT
cdr3_aa: CASSLVPTGQGMGSPLHF

clone_size: -
v_call: TRBV11-2
j_call: TRBJ1-2
d_call: -
cdr3_nt: TGTGCCAGCAGTTCGATGCGACACTACTATGGCTACACCTTC
cdr3_aa: CASSSMRHYYGYTF

clone_size: -
v_call: TRBV18
j_call: TRBJ1-1
d_call: -
cdr3_nt: TGTGCCAGCTCACCACCAGGACAGAAAATGAACACTGAAGCTTTCTTT
cdr3_aa: CASSPPGQKMNTEAFF

clone_size: -
v_call: TRBV7-9
j_call: TRBJ1-1
d_call: TRBD1
cdr3_nt: TGTGCCAGCAGCCCTCAGGGGGCCCAGAACACTGAAGCTTTCTTT
cdr3_aa: CASSPQGAQNTEAFF